This TCR beta chain stems from a study of shared clonotypes between healthy human individuals. Whole-study context: Each donor had three CD4 naive, three CD4 memory, two CD8 naive and one CD8 memory plate.

It was at deep level that the assay was run. The method was immunoSEQ multiplex PCR; TCRdb's version includes in-frame clones alone and lacks a portion of them. The table shows 600,000 to 750,000 clones, with approximately 77% occurring only once. The germline V and J ends were trimmed by 3 bases and 4 bases, with 18 bases remaining between them. The CDR3 loop spans 16 amino acids. From germline, CDR1 is SGHTA and CDR2 FQGNSA. Sequences were obtained from memory CD4+ T cells sorted from blood. Subset specified: CD45RA-negative fraction. The chain combines TRBV7-2 with TRBJ2-5, with D possibly called TRBD1 or TRBD2 (6 bases each). The clonotype comes from a woman younger than 45 in good health. CDR3 amino acids: CASSFRDKGGGETQYF. The CDR3, as DNA: TGTGCCAGCAGCTTCAGGGACAAGGGAGGAGGAGAGACCCAGTACTTC.